The clone carrying this TCR beta chain was detected ten times or more. The V gene lost 1 base and the J gene lost 3 bases, with 14 bases spanning the gap. The CDR3 has 16 residues. From germline, CDR1 is SGHVS and CDR2 FQNEAQ. Stated time point: newly diagnosed GD, antithyroid drugs for less than 3 months. Following extraction of RNA from PBMCs, that RNA was used to make the TCR library. These data belong to a study of regulatory T cells in long-lasting Graves disease. Combining iRepertoire HTBI primers with Arm-PCR of CDR3 regions, the authors built TCR beta libraries. TCRdb reprocessed the multiplex PCR reads with MiXCR, giving one entry per CDR3 protein. Among under 500,000 distinct CDR3 sequences listed, about 17% were seen once. The same data also went into a second study, on T cells in Graves' hyperthyroidism and ophthalmopathy.

The chain carries TRBV7-8 and TRBJ2-3; D possibly corresponds to TRBD2 (6 bases). This sample comprised peripheral blood mononuclear cells (PBMCs), obtained at new diagnosis, from a patient treated with antithyroid drugs. The receptor's source is a woman in her twenties or thirties with Graves disease. DNA of the CDR3: TGTGCCAGCAGCTTAGTGGACGGGGGTCGTACAGATACGCAGTATTTT. Translated, it gives CASSLVDGGRTDTQYF.